This T cell receptor (beta chain) came from a study of blood T cell repertoires in COVID-19. Study-wide background: The study drew acute and convalescent COVID-19 samples from the United States, Italy and Spain. PBMCs, B-cell-depleted T cells, or T cells provided the cDNA or gDNA that made up the material.

The assay was immunoSEQ multiplex PCR, and TCRdb's table has in-frame clones only and misses some. The sample shows about 250,000 clones, approximately 85% of them seen only once. V shed 3 bases and J shed 5 bases, with 10 bases lying between them. Germline CDR1 is LNHNV and CDR2 is YYDKDF (reference sequence). The CDR3 is 13 residues long. The origin of this receptor is a woman aged 80 or older with COVID-19, enrolled during active disease. The rearrangement uses TRBV15 and TRBJ2-5, with unresolved D. Sequenced input: peripheral blood. The CDR3 DNA follows: TGTGCCACCAGCAGTCGGAGTTCGGAGACCCAGTACTTC. Its translation is CATSSRSSETQYF.